This T cell receptor (beta chain) derives from a study of human thymus T cells. CDR3 length: 14 residues. Per the germline V gene, CDR1 is MRHNA and CDR2 is SNTAGT. The J segment lost 5 bases and the V segment lost 6 bases, leaving 8 bases of the junction unmatched. Method: immunoSEQ multiplex PCR; TCRdb's copy keeps in-frame clones and lacks some. The sample holds tens of thousands of clones, about 93% seen once. During surgery, about 0.5-1 mL peripheral blood was drawn from four of eight donors. The chain is built from TRBV6-4 and TRBJ2-5; TRBD1 matches 8 bases. This TCR derives from a boy under two years old with a congenital heart defect but otherwise immunologically healthy. Specimen: blood. CDR3 in amino acids: CASSRQGWLETQYF. The CDR3 nucleotides are TGTGCCAGCAGCCGACAGGGGTGGTTGGAGACCCAGTACTTC.